This is a list of T cell receptor beta chains from one sample in a study of HIV-infected patients and healthy controls. TCRdb reanalysed the 5' RACE reads using MiXCR and keeps one entry per CDR3 protein. The sample shows over 55,000 distinct CDR3 sequences, 16% of them seen only once. The sequenced material came from CD4+ T cells from blood. All receptors derive from a human donor in good health. The CDR3 runs from the conserved cysteine through the conserved F or W. Each record gives: J gene, V gene, D gene, clone size, CDR3 protein, CDR3 DNA. A D gene is named only where the DNA matches it firmly. Clone size appears in some rows only: once, few, many, or a class for an expanded clone.

TRBJ2-5,TRBV11-2,TRBD2,-,CASSLSLGVLAGEETQYF,TGTGCCAGCAGCTTAAGCCTGGGGGTACTAGCGGGAGAGGAGACCCAGTACTTC
TRBJ2-1,TRBV19,-,few,CASSSAGTFNEQFF,TGTGCCAGTAGTTCGGCAGGAACCTTCAATGAGCAGTTCTTC
TRBJ2-5,TRBV7-2,-,-,CASTWGPQGTQYF,TGTGCCAGCACCTGGGGGCCTCAGGGGACCCAGTACTTC
TRBJ2-1,TRBV7-2,-,-,CASSLSTVANEQFF,TGTGCCAGCAGCTTATCCACAGTAGCCAATGAGCAGTTCTTC
TRBJ2-3,TRBV5-4,TRBD1,many,CASSWRTGAADTQYF,TGTGCCAGCAGCTGGAGGACAGGGGCGGCAGATACGCAGTATTTT
TRBJ2-2,TRBV4-2,-,many,CASRLGGTNTGELFF,TGTGCCAGCAGACTCGGGGGTACAAACACCGGGGAGCTGTTTTTT
TRBJ2-7,TRBV19,-,few,CASSYRRNTYEQYF,TGTGCCAGTAGTTACAGGAGGAATACCTACGAGCAGTACTTC
TRBJ1-1,TRBV28,-,few,CASSFRGGGTEAFF,TGTGCCAGCAGTTTTAGAGGGGGGGGGACTGAAGCTTTCTTT
TRBJ2-5,TRBV12-3/TRBV12-4,TRBD1,many,CASRNPGTGGRRETQYF,TGTGCCAGCAGAAACCCCGGGACAGGGGGCCGTAGGGAGACCCAGTACTTC
TRBJ1-1,TRBV6-2/TRBV6-3,-,few,CASSPSDVWGLNTEAFF,TGTGCCAGCAGTCCCTCCGATGTGTGGGGGTTGAACACTGAAGCTTTCTTT
TRBJ2-4,TRBV29-1,-,-,CSVGGSGNIQYF,TGCAGCGTTGGCGGTAGTGGGAACATTCAGTACTTC
TRBJ2-7,TRBV6-5,TRBD2,-,CASSSPRTSGRNYEQYF,TGTGCCAGCAGTTCCCCCCGGACTAGCGGGAGAAACTACGAGCAGTACTTC
TRBJ1-2,TRBV7-8,-,few,CASSSARSFYGYTF,TGTGCCAGCAGCTCGGCCAGGAGCTTCTATGGCTACACCTTC
TRBJ2-1,TRBV5-6,TRBD2,many,CASSLGHVLAGHNEQFF,TGTGCCAGCAGCTTGGGTCACGTACTAGCGGGCCACAATGAGCAGTTCTTC
TRBJ2-3,TRBV12-3/TRBV12-4,-,many,CASNPGLDTQYF,TGTGCCAGCAATCCGGGACTAGATACGCAGTATTTT
TRBJ2-3,TRBV7-2,TRBD2,few,CASSPAGTSGTDTQYF,TGTGCCAGCAGCCCGGCCGGGACTAGCGGCACAGATACGCAGTATTTT
TRBJ1-1,TRBV7-2,-,many,CASSLALAGLEAFF,TGTGCCAGCAGCTTAGCCTTGGCCGGTCTCGAAGCTTTCTTT
TRBJ2-3,TRBV6-1,-,-,CASIDYTDTQYF,TGTGCCAGCATAGACTACACAGATACGCAGTATTTT